This T cell receptor (beta chain) was sequenced for a study of shared clonotypes between healthy human individuals. The overall study: In total, the donors were a couple of women and a few men aged 18 to 49. Each donor's CD8 memory used one plate, CD8 naive two, each CD4 subset three. Regarding the study as a whole: Approximately 5% was the fraction of naive CD4 clonotypes found shared across a few donors.

On this clone itself: Its antigen is not identified. The same CDR3 arises from other DNA sequences in this sample as well.

Per sorted-subset replicate PCR, input was around 200 ng DNA, representing about 32,000 T cell genomes. The table came from immunoSEQ multiplex PCR; TCRdb's copy has only in-frame clones and leaves some out. This table has about 2 million clones, 85% to 95% appearing once. The naive CD8 population came from CD45RO-negative cells selected for CCR7, without terminally differentiated effector memory CD45RA+ cells. Sample: naive CD8+ T cells sorted from blood. The clonotype was recovered from a man aged 18 to 30 in good health.

CDR3: CSVRDRDSYEQYF. The CDR3 DNA is TGCAGCGTTCGGGACAGGGACAGCTACGAGCAGTACTTC. The rearrangement uses TRBV29-1 and TRBJ2-7; 9 nucleotides align to TRBD1. The junction had 5 bases not matched to a gene; V was cut back by 5 bases and J by 3 bases. The CDR3 is 13 residues long. The V gene's germline CDR1 is SQVTM and CDR2 ANQGSEA.